This T cell receptor beta chain was sequenced during a study of T cells in Graves' hyperthyroidism and ophthalmopathy. Study-level information: Any treatment followed the collection of peripheral blood at initial diagnosis. Study conclusions and caveats: The authors' 13 V-J model separated ophthalmopathy from stable hyperthyroidism.

The CDR3 totals 15 residues. Between the trimmed V and J ends, which lost 2 bases and 2 bases, there was a span of 13 bases. Per the germline V gene, CDR1 is MNHNS and CDR2 is SASEGT. It was RNA transcripts that yielded the amplified TCR beta CDR3 regions. The study used the HTBI primer set for a first-round RT-PCR of the TCR CDR3. TCRdb reanalysed the multiplex PCR reads using MiXCR and keeps one entry per CDR3 protein. The table has some 400,000 distinct CDR3 sequences, approximately 20% seen once. Each diagnosis was grounded in clinical symptoms, serum thyroxine and TRAb, thyroid ultrasound, and orbital computed tomography. About 10 ml fresh peripheral blood yielded the PBMCs. This clonotype came up many times. Its target is not known.

The specimen sequenced was blood. The TCR comes from a woman aged 18-35 years with Graves' hyperthyroidism. The chain uses TRBV6-1 and TRBJ2-7; D may be TRBD1 or TRBD2 (6 bases each). The CDR3 spells CASSELGGEPYEQYF. As DNA, the CDR3 is TGTGCCAGCAGTGAACTCGGGGGCGAACCCTACGAGCAGTACTTC.